The 3 T cell receptor beta chains given below trace back to one sample, sequenced in a study of blood T cell repertoires in COVID-19. Generated by immunoSEQ multiplex PCR, the TCRdb table keeps only in-frame clones and is missing some. This table has under 100,000 clones, approximately 82% appearing once. Sequencing was performed on peripheral blood. The receptors derive from a woman in her 70s with acute or convalescent COVID-19.

The chain joins TRBV19 to TRBJ1-4, with D possibly being TRBD1 (5 bases). The germline V gene has CDR1 LNHDA and CDR2 SQIVND (reference sequence). V lost 4 bases and J 8 bases, leaving 14 bases between the germline ends. This CDR3 spans 14 amino acids. CDR3 nucleotides: TGTGCCAGTAGTACCCCCGCAGGGCCGGAAAAACTGTTTTTT. Translating gives CASSTPAGPEKLFF.

This chain joins TRBV19 and TRBJ2-7, with 7 bases identical to TRBD1. V lost 5 bases to trimming and J lost 2 bases; unmatched junction nucleotides: 6. Germline CDR1 is LNHDA and CDR2 is SQIVND (reference sequence). This CDR3 spans 14 amino acids. CDR3 nucleotide sequence: TGTGCCAGTAGTTTAACAGGGGCTACCTACGAGCAGTACTTC. Translated, it gives CASSLTGATYEQYF.

This clone was detected a few times. This chain joins TRBV29-1 and TRBJ1-1; D not certain. Trimming stripped 6 bases from V and 4 bases from J, with 15 bases between. Per the germline V gene, CDR1 is SQVTM and CDR2 is ANQGSEA. This CDR3 has 13 amino acids. The CDR3 DNA follows: TGCAGCGTGGAACGGGGATATTCCACTGAAGCTTTCTTT. Amino acids: CSVERGYSTEAFF.